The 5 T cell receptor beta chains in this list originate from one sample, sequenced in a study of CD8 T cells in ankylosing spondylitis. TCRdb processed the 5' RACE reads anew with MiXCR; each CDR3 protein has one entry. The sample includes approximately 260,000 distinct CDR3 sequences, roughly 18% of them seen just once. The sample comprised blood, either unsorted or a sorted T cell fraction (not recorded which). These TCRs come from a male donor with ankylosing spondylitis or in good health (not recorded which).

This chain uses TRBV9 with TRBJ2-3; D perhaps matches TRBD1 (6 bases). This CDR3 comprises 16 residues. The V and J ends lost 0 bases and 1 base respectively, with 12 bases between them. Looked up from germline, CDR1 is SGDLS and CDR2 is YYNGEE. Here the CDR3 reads CASSVEGGRGTDTQYF. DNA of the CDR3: TGTGCCAGCAGCGTAGAAGGGGGAAGAGGCACAGATACGCAGTATTTT.

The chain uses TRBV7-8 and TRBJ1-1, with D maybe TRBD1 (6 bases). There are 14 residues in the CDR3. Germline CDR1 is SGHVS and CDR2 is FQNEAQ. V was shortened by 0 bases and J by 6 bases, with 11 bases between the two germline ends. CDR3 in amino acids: CASSLAPGAPEAFF. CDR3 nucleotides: TGTGCCAGCAGCTTAGCTCCGGGGGCGCCTGAAGCTTTCTTT.

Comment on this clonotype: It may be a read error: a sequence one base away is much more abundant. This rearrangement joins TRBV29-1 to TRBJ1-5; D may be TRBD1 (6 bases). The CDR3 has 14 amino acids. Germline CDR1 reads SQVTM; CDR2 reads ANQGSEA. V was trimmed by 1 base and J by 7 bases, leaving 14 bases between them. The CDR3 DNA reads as TGCAGCGTTGAAGTACAGGGATTGGGACAGCCCCAGCATTTT. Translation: CSVEVQGLGQPQHF.

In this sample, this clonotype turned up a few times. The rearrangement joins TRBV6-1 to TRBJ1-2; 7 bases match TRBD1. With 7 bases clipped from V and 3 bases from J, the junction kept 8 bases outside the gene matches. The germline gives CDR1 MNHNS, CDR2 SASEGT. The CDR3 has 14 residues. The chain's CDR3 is CASTTTGLDYGYTF. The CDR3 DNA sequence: TGTGCCAGCACCACGACAGGGCTGGACTATGGCTACACCTTC.

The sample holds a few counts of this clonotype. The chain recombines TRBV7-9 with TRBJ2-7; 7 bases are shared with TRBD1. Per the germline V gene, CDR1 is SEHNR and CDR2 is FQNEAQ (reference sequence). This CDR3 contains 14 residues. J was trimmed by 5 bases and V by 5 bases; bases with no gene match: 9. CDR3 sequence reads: CASSPLMTGHEQYF. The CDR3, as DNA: TGTGCCAGCAGCCCCCTAATGACAGGGCACGAGCAGTACTTC.